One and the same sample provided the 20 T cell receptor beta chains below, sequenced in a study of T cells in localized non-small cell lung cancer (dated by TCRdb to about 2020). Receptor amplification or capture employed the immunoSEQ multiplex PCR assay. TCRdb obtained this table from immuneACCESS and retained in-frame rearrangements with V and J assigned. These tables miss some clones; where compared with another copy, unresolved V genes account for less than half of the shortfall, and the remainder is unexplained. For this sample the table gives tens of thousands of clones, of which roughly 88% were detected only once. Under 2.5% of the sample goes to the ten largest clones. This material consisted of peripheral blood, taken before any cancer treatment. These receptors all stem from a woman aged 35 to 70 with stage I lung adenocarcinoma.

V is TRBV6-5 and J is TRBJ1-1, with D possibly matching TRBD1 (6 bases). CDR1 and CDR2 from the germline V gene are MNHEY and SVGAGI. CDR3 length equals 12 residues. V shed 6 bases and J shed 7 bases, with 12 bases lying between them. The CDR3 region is CASSPRGYEAFF. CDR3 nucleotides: TGTGCCAGCAGCCCCAGGGGATATGAAGCTTTCTTT.

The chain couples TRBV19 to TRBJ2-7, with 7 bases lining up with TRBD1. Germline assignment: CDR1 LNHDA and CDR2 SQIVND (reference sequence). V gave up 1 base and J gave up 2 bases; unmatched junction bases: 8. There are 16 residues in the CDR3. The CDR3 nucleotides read TGTGCCAGTAGTATAGGGTCACAGGGGCGTACCTACGAGCAGTACTTC. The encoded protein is CASSIGSQGRTYEQYF.

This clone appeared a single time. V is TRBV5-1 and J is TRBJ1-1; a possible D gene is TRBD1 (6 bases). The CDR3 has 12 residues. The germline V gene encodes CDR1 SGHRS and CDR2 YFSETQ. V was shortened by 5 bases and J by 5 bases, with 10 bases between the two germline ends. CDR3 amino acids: CASSDQGTEAFF. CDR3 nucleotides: TGCGCCAGCAGTGATCAGGGGACTGAAGCTTTCTTT.

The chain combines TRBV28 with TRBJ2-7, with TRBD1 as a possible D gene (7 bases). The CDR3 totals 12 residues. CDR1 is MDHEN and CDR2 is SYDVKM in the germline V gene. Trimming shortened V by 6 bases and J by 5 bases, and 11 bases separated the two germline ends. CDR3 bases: TGTGCCAGCAGGACAGGGAGGAACGAGCAGTACTTC. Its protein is CASRTGRNEQYF.

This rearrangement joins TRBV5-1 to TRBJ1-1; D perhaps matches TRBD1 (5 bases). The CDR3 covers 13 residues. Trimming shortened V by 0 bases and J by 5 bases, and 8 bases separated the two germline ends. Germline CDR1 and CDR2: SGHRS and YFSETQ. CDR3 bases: TGCGCCAGCAGCTTGGAGGGGTGGACTGAAGCTTTCTTT. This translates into CASSLEGWTEAFF.

CDR3 DNA: TGTGCCAGCAAGCAGGGCTGGAACACTGAAGCTTTCTTT. It specifies CASKQGWNTEAFF. The rearrangement uses TRBV28 and TRBJ1-1; maybe TRBD1 (5 bases). Germline CDR1 reads MDHEN; CDR2 reads SYDVKM. Between the trimmed V and J ends, which lost 7 bases and 1 base, there was a span of 10 bases. The CDR3 runs to 13 residues.

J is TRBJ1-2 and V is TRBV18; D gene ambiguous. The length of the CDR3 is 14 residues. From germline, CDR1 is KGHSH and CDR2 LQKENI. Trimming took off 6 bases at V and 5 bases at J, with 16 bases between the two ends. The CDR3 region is CASSPARSGYGYTF. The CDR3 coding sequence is TGTGCCAGCTCCCCTGCTCGCTCGGGATATGGCTACACCTTC. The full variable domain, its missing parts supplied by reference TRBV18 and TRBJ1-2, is NAGVMQNPRHLVRRRGQEARLRCSPMKGHSHVYWYRQLPEEGLKFMVYLQKENIIDESGMPKERFSAEFPKEGPSILRIQQVVRGDSAAYFCASSPARSGYGYTFGSGTRLTVV.

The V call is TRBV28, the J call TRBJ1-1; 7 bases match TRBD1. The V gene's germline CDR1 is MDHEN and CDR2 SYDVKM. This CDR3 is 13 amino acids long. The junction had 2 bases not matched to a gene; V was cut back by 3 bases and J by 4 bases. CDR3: CASSLTGFTEAFF. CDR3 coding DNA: TGTGCCAGCAGTTTGACAGGGTTCACTGAAGCTTTCTTT.

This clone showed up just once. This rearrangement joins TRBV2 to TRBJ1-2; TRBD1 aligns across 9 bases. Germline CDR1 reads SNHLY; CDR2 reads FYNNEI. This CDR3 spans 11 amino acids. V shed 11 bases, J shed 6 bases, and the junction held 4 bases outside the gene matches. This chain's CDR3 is CAGQGRDGYTF. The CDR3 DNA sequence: TGTGCCGGACAGGGGCGGGATGGCTACACCTTC.

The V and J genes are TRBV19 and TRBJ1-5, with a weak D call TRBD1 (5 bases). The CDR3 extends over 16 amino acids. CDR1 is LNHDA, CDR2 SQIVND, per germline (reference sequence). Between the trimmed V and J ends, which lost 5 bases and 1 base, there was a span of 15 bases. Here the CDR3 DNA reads TGTGCCAGTAGTTCGGACACCTATTACAGCAATCAGCCCCAGCATTTT. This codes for CASSSDTYYSNQPQHF.

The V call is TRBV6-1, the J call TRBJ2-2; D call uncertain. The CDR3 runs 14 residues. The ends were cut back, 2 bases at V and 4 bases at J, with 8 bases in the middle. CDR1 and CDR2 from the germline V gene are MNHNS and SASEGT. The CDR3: CASSEYYGTGELFF. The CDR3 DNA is TGTGCCAGCAGTGAATATTACGGCACCGGGGAGCTGTTTTTT.

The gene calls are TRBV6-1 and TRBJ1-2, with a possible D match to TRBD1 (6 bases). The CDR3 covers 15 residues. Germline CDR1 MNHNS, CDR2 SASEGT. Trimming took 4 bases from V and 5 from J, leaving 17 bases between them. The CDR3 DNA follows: TGTGCCAGCAGTGGATCAGGTGCAGGGGAGTATGGCTACACCTTC. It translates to CASSGSGAGEYGYTF.

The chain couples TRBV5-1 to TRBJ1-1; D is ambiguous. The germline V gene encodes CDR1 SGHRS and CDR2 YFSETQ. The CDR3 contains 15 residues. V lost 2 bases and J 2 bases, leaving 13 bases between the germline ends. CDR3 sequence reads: CASSLGEVVNTEAFF. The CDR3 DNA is TGCGCCAGCAGCTTAGGTGAGGTCGTAAACACTGAAGCTTTCTTT.

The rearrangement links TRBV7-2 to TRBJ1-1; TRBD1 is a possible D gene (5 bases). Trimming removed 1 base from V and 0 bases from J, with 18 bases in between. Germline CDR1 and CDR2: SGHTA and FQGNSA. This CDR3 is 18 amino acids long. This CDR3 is CASSLVHGIGTMNTEAFF. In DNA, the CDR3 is TGTGCCAGCAGCTTAGTCCACGGGATAGGGACTATGAACACTGAAGCTTTCTTT.

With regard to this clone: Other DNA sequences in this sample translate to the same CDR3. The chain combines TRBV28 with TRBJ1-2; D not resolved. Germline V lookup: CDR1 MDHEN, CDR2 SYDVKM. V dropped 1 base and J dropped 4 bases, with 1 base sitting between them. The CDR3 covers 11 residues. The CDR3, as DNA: TGTGCCAGCAGTTTATCCTATGGCTACACCTTC. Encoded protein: CASSLSYGYTF.

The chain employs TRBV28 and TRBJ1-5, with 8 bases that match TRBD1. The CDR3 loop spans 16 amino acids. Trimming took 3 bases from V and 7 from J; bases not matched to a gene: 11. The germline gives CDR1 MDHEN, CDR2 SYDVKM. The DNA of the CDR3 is TGTGCCAGCAGTTTCCCACCCGACAGGGGACAGCAGCCCCAGCATTTT. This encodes CASSFPPDRGQQPQHF.

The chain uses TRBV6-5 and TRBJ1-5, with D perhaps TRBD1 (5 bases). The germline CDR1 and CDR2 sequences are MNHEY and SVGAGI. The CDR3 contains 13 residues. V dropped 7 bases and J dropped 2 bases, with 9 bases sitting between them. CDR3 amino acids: CASKQDRNQPQHF. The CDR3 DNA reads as TGTGCCAGCAAACAGGACCGCAATCAGCCCCAGCATTTT.

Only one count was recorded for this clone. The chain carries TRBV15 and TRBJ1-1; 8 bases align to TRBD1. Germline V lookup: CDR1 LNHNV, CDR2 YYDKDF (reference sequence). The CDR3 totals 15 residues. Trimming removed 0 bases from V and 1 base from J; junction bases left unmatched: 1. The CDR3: CATSRDRGRNTEAFF. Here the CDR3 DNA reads TGTGCCACCAGCAGAGACAGGGGGCGGAACACTGAAGCTTTCTTT.

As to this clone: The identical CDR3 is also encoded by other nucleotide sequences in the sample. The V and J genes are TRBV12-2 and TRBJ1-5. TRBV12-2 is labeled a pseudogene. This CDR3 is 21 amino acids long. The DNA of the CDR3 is TGTGCAGGGCCGCTTAGCTTTCCACGACGTGGGGTCCTCAGACCCAATCAGCCCCAGCATTTT. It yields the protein CAGPLSFPRRGVLRPNQPQHF.

The CDR3 here is CASSQAIGTVNTGELFF. The DNA of the CDR3 is TGTGCCAGCAGCCAAGCAATAGGGACAGTAAACACCGGGGAGCTGTTTTTT. This chain uses TRBV14 with TRBJ2-2; 7 bases fit TRBD1. The CDR3 spans 17 residues. Trimming took 1 base from V and 2 from J; bases not matched to a gene: 7. The germline V gene encodes CDR1 SGHDN and CDR2 FVKESK.